A selection of T cell receptor beta chains follows, all from one sample in a study of coeliac disease. TCRdb keeps only in-frame clones here, not all; method: immunoSEQ multiplex PCR. The sample consists of around 6,000 clones, about 67% of them appearing once. Sequences were obtained from lymphocytes from the gut lamina propria. The receptor set was obtained from a man between 65 and 80 years old with active celiac disease. Each CDR3 is given with its conserved first and last residue. Fields, in order: J gene, V gene, CDR3 protein.

j_gene: TRBJ1-1
v_gene: TRBV5-1
CDR3aa: CASSSRPGTGPSTEAFF

j_gene: TRBJ1-2
v_gene: TRBV6-5
CDR3aa: CASSSNRDRIIYGYTF

j_gene: TRBJ2-3
v_gene: TRBV18
CDR3aa: CASSSRPTSGGAGGKDTQYF

j_gene: TRBJ1-1
v_gene: TRBV2
CDR3aa: CAKSGQEDTEAFF

j_gene: TRBJ2-1
v_gene: TRBV11-2
CDR3aa: CASSLRTGGRHYNEQFF

j_gene: TRBJ2-7
v_gene: TRBV5-1
CDR3aa: CASRHLTGHTYEQYF

j_gene: TRBJ1-2
v_gene: TRBV6-6
CDR3aa: CASIAGGTLYGYTF

j_gene: TRBJ2-6
v_gene: TRBV11-2
CDR3aa: CASSMAGGPSSGANVLTF

j_gene: TRBJ2-5
v_gene: TRBV9
CDR3aa: CASSVNQRGQETQYF

j_gene: TRBJ2-7
v_gene: TRBV29-1
CDR3aa: CSVVGQGSYEQYF

j_gene: TRBJ1-6
v_gene: TRBV7-3
CDR3aa: CASSSSGQGQSPLHF

j_gene: TRBJ2-3
v_gene: TRBV27
CDR3aa: CASSPHDRKDTQYF

j_gene: TRBJ2-1
v_gene: TRBV27
CDR3aa: CASSRRLADSYNEQFF

j_gene: TRBJ2-3
v_gene: TRBV6-1
CDR3aa: CAAKYRENTDTQYF

j_gene: TRBJ1-1
v_gene: TRBV19
CDR3aa: CASRGQLRTEAFF

j_gene: TRBJ2-2
v_gene: TRBV5-1
CDR3aa: CASSLAPTGGAAGELFF

j_gene: TRBJ2-7
v_gene: TRBV7-2
CDR3aa: CASSLAATSGGAYEQYF

j_gene: TRBJ1-4
v_gene: TRBV10-3
CDR3aa: CAIRSDFNEKLFF

j_gene: TRBJ2-1
v_gene: TRBV2
CDR3aa: CASSELHGGGLGGNEQFF

j_gene: -
v_gene: TRBV19
CDR3aa: CASTDGGQGFNEQYF

j_gene: TRBJ1-2
v_gene: TRBV2
CDR3aa: CASSERQVYGYTF

j_gene: TRBJ1-2
v_gene: TRBV5-4
CDR3aa: CASSLDGNYGYTF

j_gene: TRBJ2-2
v_gene: TRBV30
CDR3aa: CAWTGGGWPGELFF

j_gene: TRBJ2-1
v_gene: TRBV11-2
CDR3aa: CASSLVGYNEQFF

j_gene: TRBJ2-1
v_gene: TRBV9
CDR3aa: CASSVGGTVGNEQFF

j_gene: TRBJ2-1
v_gene: TRBV5-1
CDR3aa: CASRLRLAGLTYNEQFF

j_gene: TRBJ2-7
v_gene: TRBV6-5
CDR3aa: CASSPRQGLEQYF

j_gene: TRBJ2-1
v_gene: TRBV6-5
CDR3aa: CASSKPGTSGNEQFF

j_gene: TRBJ2-7
v_gene: TRBV29-1
CDR3aa: CSVEARRGERGYEQYF

j_gene: TRBJ2-1
v_gene: TRBV27
CDR3aa: CASSTQTSTRSYNEQFF

j_gene: TRBJ2-5
v_gene: TRBV29-1
CDR3aa: CSVGVGTDETQYF

j_gene: TRBJ2-1
v_gene: TRBV4-2
CDR3aa: CASSQEGAGDYNEQFF

j_gene: TRBJ2-1
v_gene: TRBV5-5
CDR3aa: CASSLDWTAYLGGYNEQFF

j_gene: TRBJ2-7
v_gene: TRBV11-2
CDR3aa: CASSPRTSGAYEQYF

j_gene: TRBJ2-7
v_gene: TRBV7-8
CDR3aa: CASSLDRGIHEQYF

j_gene: TRBJ1-2
v_gene: TRBV15
CDR3aa: CATSRDRGSNYGYTF

j_gene: TRBJ1-2
v_gene: TRBV11-2
CDR3aa: CASSSGGYGYTF

j_gene: TRBJ1-6
v_gene: TRBV5-6
CDR3aa: CASSLVQGSNSPLHF

j_gene: TRBJ1-1
v_gene: TRBV6-1
CDR3aa: CASSTGTGMNTEAFF

j_gene: TRBJ1-3
v_gene: TRBV7-2
CDR3aa: CASSPRQEVERYF

j_gene: TRBJ2-7
v_gene: TRBV28
CDR3aa: CAGPQLDRGEDCYEQYF

j_gene: TRBJ2-7
v_gene: TRBV19
CDR3aa: CASRSTGTGTYEQYF

j_gene: TRBJ2-1
v_gene: TRBV6-1
CDR3aa: CASSEPGQGSYNEQFF

j_gene: TRBJ2-1
v_gene: TRBV10-3
CDR3aa: CAISEGGSGEQFF

j_gene: TRBJ2-7
v_gene: TRBV6-5
CDR3aa: CASRATSLYEQYF

j_gene: TRBJ2-2
v_gene: TRBV7-3
CDR3aa: CASSLMTTSGSMSTGELFF

j_gene: TRBJ1-6
v_gene: TRBV18
CDR3aa: CASSLTYRGDNSPLHF

j_gene: TRBJ1-2
v_gene: TRBV5-1
CDR3aa: CASSLGGRNYGYTF

j_gene: TRBJ1-5
v_gene: TRBV2
CDR3aa: CASRGTGGQSQPQHF

j_gene: TRBJ1-6
v_gene: TRBV27
CDR3aa: CASSPRGTGVNNSPLHF

j_gene: TRBJ2-1
v_gene: TRBV7-2
CDR3aa: CASSPGAGLAGGYEQFF

j_gene: TRBJ1-5
v_gene: TRBV30
CDR3aa: CAWADSSNQPQHF

j_gene: -
v_gene: TRBV11-2
CDR3aa: CASSLEAGLAGRSYEQYF

j_gene: -
v_gene: TRBV7-8
CDR3aa: CASSFPGLAGEFYEQYF

j_gene: TRBJ1-4
v_gene: TRBV4-1
CDR3aa: CASSQGEGTTNEKLFF

j_gene: TRBJ2-6
v_gene: TRBV1
CDR3aa: CTSRRASLCTSRANVLTF

j_gene: TRBJ2-7
v_gene: TRBV15
CDR3aa: CATSRRDRTYEQYF

j_gene: TRBJ1-1
v_gene: TRBV5-1
CDR3aa: CASRGTVQHTEAFF

j_gene: TRBJ2-7
v_gene: TRBV5-1
CDR3aa: CASSLEAGGYEQYF

j_gene: TRBJ1-6
v_gene: TRBV28
CDR3aa: CASSTHRQFYNSPLHF